This TCR beta chain emerged from a study of blood T cell repertoires in COVID-19. Germline V lookup: CDR1 SGHNT, CDR2 YENEEA. V trimming: 5 bases; J trimming: 1 base; junction bases outside the gene matches: 2. The CDR3 runs 14 residues. In the authors' workflow: Amplified reference gene primers provided the basis for estimating nucleated cell counts. Here immunoSEQ multiplex PCR was the method, and the copy in TCRdb shows in-frame clones only, minus some. V, J and clone size are taken as reported in that table, and D and trimming were inferred from the DNA itself. The sample has roughly 220,000 clones, around 83% seen once.

The sample was peripheral blood. This receptor was obtained from a woman in her thirties or forties who had recovered from COVID-19. The rearrangement uses TRBV11-3 and TRBJ2-5, with TRBD2 matching over 9 bases. DNA of the CDR3: TGTGCCAGCAGCCCTAGCGGGATCCAAGAGACCCAGTACTTC. It encodes CASSPSGIQETQYF.